These 12 T cell receptor beta chains came from one sample sequenced in a study of graft-versus-host responses after intestinal transplantation. Antigens for these TCRs are unknown. The protocol was immunoSEQ multiplex PCR, while the TCRdb copy is restricted to in-frame clones and leaves out a portion. The table has around 90,000 clones, roughly 92% seen once; the top ten hold around 0.33%. The source was unstimulated CD4+ T cells sorted from spleen or lymph node cells, collected before intestinal transplant. The receptor source for this set is a human donor who received an intestinal transplant.

In its sample, this clone was seen once. This chain links TRBV28 with TRBJ1-5; perhaps TRBD1 as D (5 bases). Per the germline V gene, CDR1 is MDHEN and CDR2 is SYDVKM. V gave up 1 base and J gave up 1 base, with 20 bases separating them. This CDR3 is 19 amino acids long. The CDR3 DNA sequence: TGTGCCAGCAGTTTATTAGATGCGTGGGGCTTTAAAAGCAATCAGCCCCAGCATTTT. This codes for CASSLLDAWGFKSNQPQHF.

In nucleotides, the CDR3 is TGTGCCAGCAGCTCCAAGGGGACAGTAATCTATGGCTACACCTTC. Its protein is CASSSKGTVIYGYTF. V gene TRBV7-2 combines with J gene TRBJ1-2, with TRBD1 matching 7 bases. Trimming took 4 bases from V and 4 from J; bases not matched to a gene: 9. Germline V gives CDR1 SGHTA, CDR2 FQGNSA. This CDR3 has 15 residues.

V is TRBV12-5 and J is TRBJ2-7, with 7 bases lining up with TRBD1. V trimming: 5 bases; J trimming: 4 bases; junction bases outside the gene matches: 5. The CDR3 has 13 amino acids. The germline CDR1 and CDR2 sequences are LGHNT and FRNRAP. The CDR3 protein is CASGLGQSYEQYF. CDR3 coding DNA: TGTGCTAGTGGTCTGGGACAGTCTTACGAGCAGTACTTC.

This chain connects TRBV7-9 to TRBJ2-3; D is possibly TRBD1 or TRBD2 (6 bases each). Germline CDR1 is SEHNR and CDR2 is FQNEAQ (reference sequence). Deletions cut 7 bases from V and 1 base from J, with 18 bases between. This CDR3 is built from 16 residues. CDR3 DNA sequence: TGTGCCAGCATCCCCCCCGGGGGCCAGGGCACAGATACGCAGTATTTT. This codes for CASIPPGGQGTDTQYF.

The genes are TRBV11-2 and TRBJ2-3; TRBD2 might be the D (7 bases). The V end was cut by 0 bases, the J end by 2 bases, with 12 bases between. Germline V lookup: CDR1 SGHAT, CDR2 FQNNGV. The length of the CDR3 is 16 residues. The CDR3 loop is CASSLEGRGTTDTQYF. In DNA, the CDR3 is TGTGCCAGCAGCTTAGAGGGGAGGGGGACCACAGATACGCAGTATTTT.

The chain is built from TRBV27 and TRBJ2-7; no definite D call. The germline gives CDR1 MNHEY, CDR2 SMNVEV (reference sequence). The CDR3 consists of 13 residues. V dropped 3 bases and J dropped 0 bases, with 6 bases sitting between them. This CDR3 reads CASSFPGSYEQYF. CDR3 sequence (DNA): TGTGCCAGCAGTTTCCCCGGCTCCTACGAGCAGTACTTC.

This chain's CDR3 is CASSSGFTDTQYF. The CDR3 coding sequence is TGTGCCAGCAGTAGCGGGTTCACAGATACGCAGTATTTT. The chain couples TRBV27 to TRBJ2-3, with a weak D call TRBD2 (6 bases). The V gene lost 5 bases and the J gene lost 2 bases, with 8 bases spanning the gap. Germline loops: CDR1 MNHEY, CDR2 SMNVEV (reference sequence). The CDR3 runs to 13 residues.

The CDR3 sequence: CASSGNLKIDNTGELFF. As DNA, the CDR3 is TGTGCCAGCAGTGGAAACCTCAAGATCGACAACACCGGGGAGCTGTTTTTT. This chain links TRBV2 with TRBJ2-2, with D hard to call. The CDR3 is made up of 17 amino acids. The V gene's germline CDR1 is SNHLY and CDR2 FYNNEI. The V and J ends lost 4 bases and 2 bases respectively, with 17 bases between them.

With regard to this clone: Within the sample, other DNA sequences also encode this same CDR3. V usage is TRBV30 and J usage is TRBJ1-5; 7 bases match TRBD1. The CDR3 runs 13 residues. Germline V gives CDR1 GTSNPN, CDR2 SVGIG (reference sequence). V lost 3 bases to trimming and J lost 5 bases; unmatched junction nucleotides: 4. CDR3: CAWSGDRDQPQHF. The DNA of the CDR3 is TGTGCCTGGAGCGGGGACAGAGATCAGCCCCAGCATTTT.

This chain uses TRBV11-1 with TRBJ2-1; a possible D gene is TRBD2 (5 bases). With 4 bases removed from V and 7 bases from J, the gap between germline ends came to 11 bases. The CDR3 sequence is 13 residues long. Germline CDR1 reads SGHAT; CDR2 reads FQDESV (reference sequence). This CDR3 reads CASSSPTINEQFF. DNA for the CDR3: TGTGCCAGCAGCTCCCCGACTATAAATGAGCAGTTCTTC.

The chain joins TRBV6-5 to TRBJ2-7; TRBD2 matches 8 bases. Losses at the gene ends were 6 bases for V and 2 bases for J; bases not matched to a gene: 9. This CDR3 has 15 amino acids. Per germline, CDR1 MNHEY and CDR2 SVGAGI. CDR3 sequence (DNA): TGTGCCAGCAGAACCTCCGGGACTAGGCCCTACGAGCAGTACTTC. Encoded protein: CASRTSGTRPYEQYF.

The chain has TRBV28 and TRBJ1-5; no clear D. CDR1 is MDHEN, CDR2 SYDVKM, per germline. Trimming left V 6 bases short and J 0 bases short, with 12 bases between. The CDR3 sequence is 15 residues long. The DNA for the CDR3 is TGTGCCAGCAGCCCGGTTCGCCGTAGCAATCAGCCCCAGCATTTT. It specifies CASSPVRRSNQPQHF.